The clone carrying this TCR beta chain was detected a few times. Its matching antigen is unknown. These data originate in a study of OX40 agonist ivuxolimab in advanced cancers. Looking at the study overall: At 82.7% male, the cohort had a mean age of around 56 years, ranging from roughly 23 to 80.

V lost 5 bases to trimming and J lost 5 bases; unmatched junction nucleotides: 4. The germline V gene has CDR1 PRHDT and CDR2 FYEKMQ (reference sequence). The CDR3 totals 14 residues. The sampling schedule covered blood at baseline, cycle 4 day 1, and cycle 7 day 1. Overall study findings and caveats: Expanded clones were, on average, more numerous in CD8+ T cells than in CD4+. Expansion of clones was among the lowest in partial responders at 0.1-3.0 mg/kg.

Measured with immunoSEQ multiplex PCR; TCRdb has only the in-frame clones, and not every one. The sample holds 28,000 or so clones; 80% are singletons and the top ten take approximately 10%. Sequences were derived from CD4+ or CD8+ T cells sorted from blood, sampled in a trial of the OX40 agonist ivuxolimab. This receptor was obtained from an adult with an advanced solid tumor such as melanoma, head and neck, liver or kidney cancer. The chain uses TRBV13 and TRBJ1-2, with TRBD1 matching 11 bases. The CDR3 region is CASSQGTGGYGYTF. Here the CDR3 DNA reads TGTGCCAGCAGCCAAGGGACAGGGGGGTATGGCTACACCTTC.